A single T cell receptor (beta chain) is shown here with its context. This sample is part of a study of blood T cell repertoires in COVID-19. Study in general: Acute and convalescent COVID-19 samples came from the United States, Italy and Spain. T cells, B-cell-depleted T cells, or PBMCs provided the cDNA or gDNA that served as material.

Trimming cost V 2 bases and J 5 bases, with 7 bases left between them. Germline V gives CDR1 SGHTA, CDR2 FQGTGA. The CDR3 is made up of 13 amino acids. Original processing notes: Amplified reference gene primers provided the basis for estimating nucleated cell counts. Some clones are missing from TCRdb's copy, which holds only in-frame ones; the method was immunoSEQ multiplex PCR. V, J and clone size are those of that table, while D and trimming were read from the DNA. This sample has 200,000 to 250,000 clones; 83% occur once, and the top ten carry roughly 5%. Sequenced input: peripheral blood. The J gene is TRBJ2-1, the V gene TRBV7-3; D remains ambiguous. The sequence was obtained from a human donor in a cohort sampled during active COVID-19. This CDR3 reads CASSLGTHNEQFF. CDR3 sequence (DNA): TGTGCCAGCAGCTTAGGTACTCACAATGAGCAGTTCTTC. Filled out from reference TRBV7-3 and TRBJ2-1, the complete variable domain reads GAGVSQTPSNKVTEKGKYVELRCDPISGHTALYWYRQSLGQGPEFLIYFQGTGAADDSGLPNDRFFAVRPEGSVSTLKIQRTERGDSAVYLCASSLGTHNEQFFGPGTRLTVL.